The text below deals with one T cell receptor (beta chain). Its recognized antigen is unknown. No base quality information exists; no much larger clone differs at one position. The CDR3 sequence holds 17 residues, the cysteine and phenylalanine included. The only DNA kept is the CDR3, 51 bases in frame from the first base. Ends trimmed: V by 3 bases, J by 0 bases; bases unmatched to a gene: 5. Based on the germline V gene, the CDR1 and CDR2 sequences are MNHNS and SASEGT. The collaborating institutions used their own protocols to collect whole blood in K2EDTA tubes. For TCRbeta analysis, collaborator samples were shipped as frozen whole blood, as isolated PBMCs, or as DNA extracted from either sample type. These data originate in a study of blood T cell repertoires in COVID-19 (dated by TCRdb to 2018 to 2021). For the wider study: Samples from collaborators originated in the United States, Italy and Spain and spanned both the acute and convalescent phases of COVID-19. The prospective study material was composed of cDNA or gDNA derived from T cells, B-cell-depleted T cells, or PBMCs. The dataset comprised deeply sampled blood TCRbeta repertoires from subjects exposed to, actively infected with, or recovered from COVID-19. The repertoires were released in a freely available public database intended as a resource for research on the immune response to SARS-CoV-2. Samples were obtained from the ongoing ImmuneRACE study (first 160 participants) and from 1,254 subjects provided by 6 global collaborators. The sample metadata nearly always contained a de-identified subject ID, COVID-19 status, age in years and sex. HLA class I and class II types, where available, came from metadata supplied by the sample provider rather than from assay-based typing. Points the paper makes about the study in general: The amount of clinical and demographic metadata varied by source and participant and was provided uncurated.

The immunoSEQ Assay, a bias-controlled multiplex PCR, was used to amplify TCRbeta CDR3 regions from genomic DNA. In the original analysis: Within the assay, amplification of reference gene primers was used to estimate how many nucleated cells each sample contained. To quantify the absolute abundance of each unique TCRbeta CDR3 rearrangement, sequence reads were collapsed and filtered. For each sample, productive Simpson clonality was calculated by taking the square root of Simpson's diversity index across productive rearrangements. What TCRdb holds here is the immuneACCESS table cut down to in-frame rearrangements. Part of the clones is not present; checked against another copy, under half of the missing clones reflect an unresolved V gene, and the others are unexplained. The V and J calls and clone size come from that table; D and trimming were worked out from the DNA. Here the sample has about 15,000 clones; about 80% occur a single time. About 22% of the sample is taken by the ten largest.

This receptor chain uses TRBV6-1 and TRBJ2-1; the central 10 bases match TRBD2. The sample was peripheral blood. The receptor comes from a man aged 55 to 70 with active or convalescent COVID-19. The CDR3 reads CASSDGLAEASYNEQFF. The bases are TGTGCCAGCAGTGACGGACTAGCGGAGGCCTCCTACAATGAGCAGTTCTTC.